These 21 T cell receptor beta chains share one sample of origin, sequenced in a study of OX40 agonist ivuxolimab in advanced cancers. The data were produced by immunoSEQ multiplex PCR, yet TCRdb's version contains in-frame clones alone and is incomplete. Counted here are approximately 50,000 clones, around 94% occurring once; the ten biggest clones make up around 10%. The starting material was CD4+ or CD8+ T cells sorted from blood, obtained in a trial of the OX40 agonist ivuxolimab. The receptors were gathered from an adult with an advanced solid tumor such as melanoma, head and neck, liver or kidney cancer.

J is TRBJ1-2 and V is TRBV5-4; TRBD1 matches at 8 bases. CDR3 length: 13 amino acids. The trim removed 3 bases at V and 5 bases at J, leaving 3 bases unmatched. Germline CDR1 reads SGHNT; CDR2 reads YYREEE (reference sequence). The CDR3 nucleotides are TGTGCCAGCAGCTGGCGGACAGGGTATGGCTACACCTTC. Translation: CASSWRTGYGYTF.

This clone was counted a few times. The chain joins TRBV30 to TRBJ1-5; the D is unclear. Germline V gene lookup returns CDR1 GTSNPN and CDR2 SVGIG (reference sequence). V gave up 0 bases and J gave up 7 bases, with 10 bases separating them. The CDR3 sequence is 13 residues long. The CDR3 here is CAWSVSTLQPQHF. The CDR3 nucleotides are TGTGCCTGGAGTGTAAGCACTCTCCAGCCCCAGCATTTT.

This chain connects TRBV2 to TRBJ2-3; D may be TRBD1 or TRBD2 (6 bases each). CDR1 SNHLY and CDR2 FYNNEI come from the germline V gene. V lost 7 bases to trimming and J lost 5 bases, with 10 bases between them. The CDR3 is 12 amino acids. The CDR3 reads CASTEGEDTQYF. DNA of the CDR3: TGTGCCAGCACGGAGGGGGAAGATACGCAGTATTTT.

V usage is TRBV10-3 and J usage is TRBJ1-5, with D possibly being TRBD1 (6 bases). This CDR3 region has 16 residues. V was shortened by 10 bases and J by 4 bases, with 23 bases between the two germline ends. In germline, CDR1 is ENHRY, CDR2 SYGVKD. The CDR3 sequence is CATGARETGINQPQHF. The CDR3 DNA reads TGTGCCACCGGGGCCAGGGAGACAGGTATTAATCAGCCCCAGCATTTT.

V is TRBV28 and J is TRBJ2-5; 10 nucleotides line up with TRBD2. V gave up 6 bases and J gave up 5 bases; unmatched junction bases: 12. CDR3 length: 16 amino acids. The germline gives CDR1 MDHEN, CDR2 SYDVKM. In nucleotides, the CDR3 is TGTGCCAGCAGGGCTAGCGGGAGTAACGGTTATGAGACCCAGTACTTC. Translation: CASRASGSNGYETQYF.

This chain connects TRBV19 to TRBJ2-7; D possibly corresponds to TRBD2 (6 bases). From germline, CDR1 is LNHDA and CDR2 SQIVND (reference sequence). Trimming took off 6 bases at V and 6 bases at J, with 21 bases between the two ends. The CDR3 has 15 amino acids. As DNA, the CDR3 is TGTGCCAGTAGCGAGATACGGGACTCGTTGGTCGAGCAGTACTTC. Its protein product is CASSEIRDSLVEQYF.

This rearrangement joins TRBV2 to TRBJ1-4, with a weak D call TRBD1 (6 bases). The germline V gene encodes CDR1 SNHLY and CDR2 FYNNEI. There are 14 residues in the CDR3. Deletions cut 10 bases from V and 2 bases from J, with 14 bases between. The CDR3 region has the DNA TGTGCCAAGAGAGGGGGGGCGACTAATGAAAAACTGTTTTTT. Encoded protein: CAKRGGATNEKLFF.

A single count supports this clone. CDR3: CASRIRTSGTSLLSKTQYF. The CDR3 bases are TGTGCCAGCAGGATCCGGACTAGCGGGACAAGTCTTTTATCAAAGACCCAGTACTTC. This chain connects TRBV2 to TRBJ2-5, with 12 bases identical to TRBD2. V gave up 6 bases and J gave up 6 bases; unmatched junction bases: 20. The CDR3 consists of 19 residues. Germline loops: CDR1 SNHLY, CDR2 FYNNEI.

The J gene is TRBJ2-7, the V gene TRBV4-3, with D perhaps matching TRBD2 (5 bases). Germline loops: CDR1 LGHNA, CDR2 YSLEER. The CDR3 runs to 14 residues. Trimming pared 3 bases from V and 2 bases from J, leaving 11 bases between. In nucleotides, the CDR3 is TGCGCCAGCAGCCATTCCAGCGGAGCCTACGAGCAGTACTTC. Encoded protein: CASSHSSGAYEQYF.

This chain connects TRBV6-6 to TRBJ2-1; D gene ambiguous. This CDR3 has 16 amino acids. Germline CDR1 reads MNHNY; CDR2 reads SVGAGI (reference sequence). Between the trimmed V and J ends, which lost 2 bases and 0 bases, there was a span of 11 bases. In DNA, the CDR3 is TGTGCCAGCAGTTACCCTTATTTAAACTCCTACAATGAGCAGTTCTTC. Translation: CASSYPYLNSYNEQFF.

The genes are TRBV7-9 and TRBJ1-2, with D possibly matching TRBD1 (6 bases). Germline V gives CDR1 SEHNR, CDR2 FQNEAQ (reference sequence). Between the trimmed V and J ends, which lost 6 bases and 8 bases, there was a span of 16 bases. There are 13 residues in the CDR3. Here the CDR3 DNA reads TGTGCCAGCAGTTTTGGACAGCCTGGGGGCTACACCTTC. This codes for CASSFGQPGGYTF.

The DNA for the CDR3 is TGTGCCAGCAGCGAAGGTTTGGCAGGAGACAATCAGCCCCAGCATTTT. Its protein product is CASSEGLAGDNQPQHF. V and J are TRBV7-9 and TRBJ1-5, with D unclear. Trimming cost V 5 bases and J 3 bases, with 17 bases left between them. The CDR3 has 16 residues. Germline assignment: CDR1 SEHNR and CDR2 FQNEAQ (reference sequence).

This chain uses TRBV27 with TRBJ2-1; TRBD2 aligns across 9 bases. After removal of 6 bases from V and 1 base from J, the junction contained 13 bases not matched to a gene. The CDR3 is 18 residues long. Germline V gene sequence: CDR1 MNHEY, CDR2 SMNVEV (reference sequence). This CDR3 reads CASSEGGPLAGSYNEQFF. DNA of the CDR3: TGTGCCAGCAGCGAGGGGGGGCCTCTAGCGGGGTCCTACAATGAGCAGTTCTTC.

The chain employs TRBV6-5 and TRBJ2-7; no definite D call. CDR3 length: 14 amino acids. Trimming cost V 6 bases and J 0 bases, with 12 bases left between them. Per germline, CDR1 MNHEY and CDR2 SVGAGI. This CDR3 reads CASSSGSNSYEQYF. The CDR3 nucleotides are TGTGCCAGCAGCTCCGGGTCGAACTCCTACGAGCAGTACTTC.

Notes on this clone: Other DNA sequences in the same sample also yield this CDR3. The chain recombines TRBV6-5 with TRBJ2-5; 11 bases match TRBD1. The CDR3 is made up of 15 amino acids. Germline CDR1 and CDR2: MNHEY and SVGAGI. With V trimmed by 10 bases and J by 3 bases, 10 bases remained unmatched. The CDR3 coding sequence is TGTGCCATAGGGGACGGGACAGGGGGTGAAGAGACCCAGTACTTC. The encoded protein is CAIGDGTGGEETQYF.

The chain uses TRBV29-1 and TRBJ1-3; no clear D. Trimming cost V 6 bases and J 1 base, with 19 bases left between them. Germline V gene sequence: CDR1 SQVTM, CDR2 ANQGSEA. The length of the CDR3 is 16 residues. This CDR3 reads CSVSDPGGSSGNTIYF. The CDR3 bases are TGCAGCGTAAGCGACCCAGGAGGTTCTTCTGGAAACACCATATATTTT.

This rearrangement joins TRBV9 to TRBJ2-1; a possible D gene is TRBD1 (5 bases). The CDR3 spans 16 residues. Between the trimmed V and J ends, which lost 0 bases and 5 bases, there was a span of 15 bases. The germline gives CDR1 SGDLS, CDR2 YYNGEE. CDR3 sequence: CASSVEAKLGDNEQFF. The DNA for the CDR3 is TGTGCCAGCAGCGTAGAGGCAAAGCTAGGGGACAATGAGCAGTTCTTC.

CDR3 in DNA: TGTGCCAGCAGCTCACCGGGACAGCAAGAGACCCAGTACTTC. Its translation: CASSSPGQQETQYF. The chain carries TRBV11-3 and TRBJ2-5; the match to TRBD1 covers 7 bases. With 4 bases clipped from V and 2 bases from J, the junction kept 4 bases outside the gene matches. The germline gives CDR1 SGHNT, CDR2 YENEEA. There are 14 residues in the CDR3.

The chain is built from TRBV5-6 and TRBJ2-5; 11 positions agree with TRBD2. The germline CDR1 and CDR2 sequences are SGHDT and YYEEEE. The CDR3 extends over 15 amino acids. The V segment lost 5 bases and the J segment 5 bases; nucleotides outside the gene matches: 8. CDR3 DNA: TGTGCCAGCAGGTTCGGGACTAGCGGCGAGGAGACCCAGTACTTC. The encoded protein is CASRFGTSGEETQYF.

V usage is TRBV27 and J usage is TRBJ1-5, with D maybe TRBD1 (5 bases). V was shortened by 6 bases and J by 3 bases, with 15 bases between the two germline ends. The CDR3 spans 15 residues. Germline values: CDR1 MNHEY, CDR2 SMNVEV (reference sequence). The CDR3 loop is CASSPRQGNNQPQHF. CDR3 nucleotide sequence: TGTGCCAGCAGCCCCCGCCAGGGCAACAATCAGCCCCAGCATTTT.

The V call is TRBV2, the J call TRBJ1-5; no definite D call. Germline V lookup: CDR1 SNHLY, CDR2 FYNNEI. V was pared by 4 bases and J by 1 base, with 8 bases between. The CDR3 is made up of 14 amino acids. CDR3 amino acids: CASSARPSNQPQHF. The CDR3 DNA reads TGTGCCAGCAGTGCTAGACCGAGCAATCAGCCCCAGCATTTT.